These 3 T cell receptor beta chains share one sample of origin, sequenced in a study of cytomegalovirus exposure and HLA in healthy donors. Primers: 60 Vbeta forward and 13 Jbeta reverse. The assay was immunoSEQ multiplex PCR, and TCRdb's table has in-frame clones only and misses some. This table holds roughly 100,000 clones, approximately 71% found once. The specimen was PBMCs. Source of these receptors: a woman younger than 35 in good health and CMV-seropositive.

The CDR3 DNA is TGTGCCCCAGAGGGACAGGGATCCTACGAGCAGTACTTC. Protein: CAPEGQGSYEQYF. The gene calls are TRBV5-5 and TRBJ2-7; 9 positions agree with TRBD1. V trimming: 10 bases; J trimming: 1 base; junction bases outside the gene matches: 6. This CDR3 has 13 residues. CDR1 is SGHKS and CDR2 is YYEKEE in the germline V gene (reference sequence).

The chain combines TRBV25-1 with TRBJ2-1; TRBD2 matches 11 bases. Germline loops: CDR1 MGHDK, CDR2 SYGVNS. The CDR3 contains 15 residues. With V trimmed by 2 bases and J by 6 bases, 3 bases remained unmatched. The CDR3 DNA follows: TGTGCCAGCAGTGAACTAGCGGGAGGACCCAATGAGCAGTTCTTC. It yields the protein CASSELAGGPNEQFF.

This sequence joins TRBV29-1 and TRBJ2-1, with 9 bases matching TRBD1. J lost 10 bases, V lost 1 base, and 11 bases had no gene match. CDR3 length: 15 residues. Germline V CDR1 and CDR2: SQVTM, ANQGSEA. CDR3 sequence: CSVEGRGTGFYEQFF. The CDR3 DNA reads TGCAGCGTTGAAGGGAGGGGGACAGGGTTTTACGAGCAGTTCTTC.